The 4 T cell receptor beta chains reported below all come from one sample, sequenced in a study of blood T cell repertoires in COVID-19. Clones were sequenced by immunoSEQ multiplex PCR, and TCRdb holds only the in-frame ones, with some missing. The sample lists about 58,000 clones; around 90% were seen once. Sequences were obtained from peripheral blood. All receptors come from a man in his 60s with active COVID-19.

A single count supports this clone. The chain joins TRBV4-1 to TRBJ1-6; 8 bases line up with TRBD1. CDR3 length: 15 residues. The trim removed 3 bases at V and 9 bases at J, leaving 7 bases unmatched. Germline V gives CDR1 MGHRA, CDR2 YSYEKL. The CDR3 nucleotides are TGCGCCAGCAGCCAGGTACAGGGGGAGAGTTCACCCCTCCACTTT. Protein sequence: CASSQVQGESSPLHF.

The chain combines TRBV18 with TRBJ2-7, with TRBD1 identical over 7 bases. CDR1 and CDR2 from the germline V gene are KGHSH and LQKENI. The CDR3 extends over 16 amino acids. V shed 6 bases, J shed 3 bases, and the junction held 14 bases outside the gene matches. The CDR3 sequence is CASSLNRDSTYYEQYF. CDR3 sequence (DNA): TGTGCCAGCTCCCTAAACCGGGACAGTACTTACTACGAGCAGTACTTC.

This clone showed up just a few times. This chain joins TRBV30 and TRBJ1-2, with unresolved D. V was shortened by 1 base and J by 3 bases, with 9 bases between the two germline ends. The germline V gene has CDR1 GTSNPN and CDR2 SVGIG (reference sequence). CDR3 size: 13 residues. The CDR3 DNA reads TGTGCCTGGAGTGAACAGCCAGACTATGGCTACACCTTC. It is translated as CAWSEQPDYGYTF.

The V gene is TRBV28, the J gene TRBJ2-6; possible D gene TRBD1, 6 bases. Trimming pared 6 bases from V and 0 bases from J, leaving 15 bases between. CDR3 length: 17 residues. The germline V gene encodes CDR1 MDHEN and CDR2 SYDVKM. The CDR3 region is CASSSGQFISGANVLTF. CDR3 nucleotide sequence: TGTGCCAGCAGCTCCGGACAGTTCATCTCTGGGGCCAACGTCCTGACTTTC.